The 21 T cell receptor beta chains below all came from one sample that was sequenced in a study of T cells in Graves' hyperthyroidism and ophthalmopathy (dated by TCRdb to about 2019). The library was obtained by multiplex PCR. The reads were generated on an Illumina HiSeq 2000. Amplification of TCR beta CDR3 regions was carried out from RNA transcripts. For the first round of RT-PCR on the TCR CDR3, the HTBI primer set was used together with the Qiagen OneStep RT-PCR kit. The public reads were reprocessed in TCRdb via fastp at Q25 and MiXCR, keeping in-frame beta chains. Every CDR3 protein is listed once, alongside the most common genes and DNA of its rows. This sample gives roughly 800,000 distinct CDR3 sequences in total; 38% of them show up just once. The ten most abundant clones make up approximately 10% of the sample. Sequencing was carried out using blood. These receptors were collected from a man between 18 and 29 years old with Graves' hyperthyroidism.

The J gene is TRBJ2-7, the V gene TRBV7-2; D is possibly TRBD2 (6 bases). Germline V gene sequence: CDR1 SGHTA, CDR2 FQGNSA. This CDR3 spans 14 amino acids. V gave up 3 bases and J gave up 5 bases, with 14 bases separating them. This CDR3 reads CASSLEGTWDEQYF. The CDR3 DNA reads as TGTGCCAGCAGCTTGGAGGGAACCTGGGACGAGCAGTACTTC. The complete variable domain, with remaining parts taken from reference TRBV7-2 and TRBJ2-7, reads GAGVSQSPSNKVTEKGKDVELRCDPISGHTALYWYRQSLGQGLEFLIYFQGNSAPDKSGLPSDRFSAERTGGSVSTLTIQRTQQEDSAVYLCASSLEGTWDEQYFGPGTRLTVT.

This chain joins TRBV11-2 and TRBJ2-5; 8 nucleotides match TRBD1. The end of the DNA is better explained by TRBJ2-1, so the J call may be wrong. Germline V gene data show CDR1 as SGHAT and CDR2 as FQNNGV. CDR3 length: 13 amino acids. Written as DNA, the CDR3 is TGTGCCAGCAGCTTAGGCAGGGGGCAGGAGCAGTTCTTC. This codes for CASSLGRGQEQFF.

The chain is built from TRBV5-8 and TRBJ2-7, with D tentatively TRBD1 or TRBD2 (5 bases each). The CDR3 runs 14 residues. V lost 1 base to trimming and J lost 5 bases, with 13 bases between them. Germline V CDR1 and CDR2: SGHTS, YDEGEE. CDR3 sequence (DNA): TGTGCCAGCAGCTTGCTGGGGGTTGAGCACGAGCAGTACTTC. This encodes CASSLLGVEHEQYF.

This clonotype came up a few times. The V call is TRBV10-3, the J call TRBJ1-6; D ambiguous. The CDR3 is 14 amino acids. Germline loops: CDR1 ENHRY, CDR2 SYGVKD. Trimming removed 10 bases at V and 14 bases at J, with 24 bases between. The CDR3 sequence is CASSQDRETRTLHF. The CDR3 nucleotides are TGTGCCAGCAGCCAAGACCGGGAAACCCGGACCCTCCACTTT.

This clonotype showed up just a few times. This rearrangement joins TRBV6-5 to TRBJ2-2, with TRBD1 identical over 9 bases. The germline CDR1 and CDR2 sequences are MNHEY and SVGAGI. The V segment lost 7 bases and the J segment 3 bases; nucleotides outside the gene matches: 3. The CDR3 is made up of 14 amino acids. In DNA, the CDR3 is TGTGCCAGCAAGGACAGGGGACACACCGGGGAGCTGTTTTTT. Translation: CASKDRGHTGELFF.

The rearrangement uses TRBV15 and TRBJ1-1; TRBD1 matches 8 bases. The CDR3 consists of 14 residues. CDR1 LNHNV and CDR2 YYDKDF come from the germline V gene (reference sequence). V gave up 4 bases and J gave up 1 base; unmatched junction bases: 2. Written as DNA, the CDR3 is TGTGCCACCAGCAACGACAGGGGGAACACTGAAGCTTTCTTT. Translated: CATSNDRGNTEAFF.

This clonotype has only one observation. V gene TRBV25-1 combines with J gene TRBJ1-1; weak D call: TRBD1 (5 bases). CDR1 is MGHDK and CDR2 is SYGVNS in the germline V gene. The V gene lost 6 bases and the J gene lost 0 bases, with 14 bases spanning the gap. This CDR3 has 15 residues. The CDR3 sequence is CASSASWGLNTEAFF. CDR3 nucleotide sequence: TGTGCCAGCAGCGCTAGTTGGGGACTGAACACTGAAGCTTTCTTT.

Comment on this clonotype: With a much larger clone just one base away, this may be a read error. This CDR3 is missing its conserved last phenylalanine or tryptophan, likely due to a read error. J is TRBJ2-2 and V is TRBV15; no clear D. CDR3 length: 15 residues. V dropped 0 bases and J dropped 0 bases, with 5 bases sitting between them. Germline-derived CDR1 and CDR2 are LNHNV and YYDKDF (reference sequence). In DNA form, the CDR3 reads TGTGCCACCAGCAGAGACTTTGCGAACACCGGGGAGCTGTTTCTT. Protein sequence: CATSRDFANTGELFL.

This clonotype was counted ten times or more. V is TRBV4-1 and J is TRBJ1-1; D is perhaps TRBD1 (5 bases). This CDR3 comprises 14 residues. The V end was cut by 1 base, the J end by 1 base, with 7 bases between. The germline CDR1 and CDR2 sequences are MGHRA and YSYEKL. Here the CDR3 DNA reads TGCGCCAGCAGCCAAGCAGGGCAGAACACTGAAGCTTTCTTT. It is translated as CASSQAGQNTEAFF.

Only a few counts were recorded for this clonotype. The J gene is TRBJ2-2, the V gene TRBV2, with 7 bases matching TRBD2. V dropped 0 bases and J dropped 3; count of bases not matched to a gene: 4. The CDR3 is 16 residues long. Per germline, CDR1 SNHLY and CDR2 FYNNEI. For the CDR3, the DNA is TGTGCCAGCAGTGAAGCGACTAGCCTATACACCGGGGAGCTGTTTTTT. This sequence encodes CASSEATSLYTGELFF.

The chain combines TRBV7-9 with TRBJ2-2, with D possibly called TRBD1 or TRBD2 (5 bases each). The CDR3 runs 15 residues. V was shortened by 5 bases and J by 6 bases, with 16 bases between the two germline ends. The germline V gene has CDR1 SEHNR and CDR2 FQNEAQ (reference sequence). CDR3 DNA sequence: TGTGCCAGCAGCACCGGGCTCCGAGGGGCCGGGGAGCTGTTTTTT. Residues: CASSTGLRGAGELFF.

This clonotype was seen just once. With a much larger clone just one base away, this may be a read error. The gene calls are TRBV7-8 and TRBJ2-7; D is perhaps TRBD2 (6 bases). This CDR3 is built from 13 residues. Germline lookup yields CDR1 SGHVS and CDR2 FQNEAQ. In nucleotides, the CDR3 is TGTGCCAGCAGCTCTGGGGGGAGGTACGGGCAGTACTTC. Translation: CASSSGGRYGQYF.

This sequence joins TRBV15 and TRBJ2-7, with D possibly being TRBD2 (6 bases). Germline loops: CDR1 LNHNV, CDR2 YYDKDF (reference sequence). Trimming took 2 bases from V and 0 from J, leaving 14 bases between them. The CDR3 spans 16 residues. The CDR3 coding sequence is TGTGCCACCAGCAGAACCGGGACTGCAAGCTCCTACGAGCAGTACTTC. Its protein product is CATSRTGTASSYEQYF.

This clonotype was detected a few times. The genes are TRBV5-4 and TRBJ2-5; possible D gene TRBD2, 5 bases. V dropped 0 bases and J dropped 5 bases, with 11 bases sitting between them. The CDR3 extends over 14 amino acids. CDR1 SGHNT and CDR2 YYREEE come from the germline V gene (reference sequence). CDR3 sequence: CASSLDEGWETQYF. The CDR3 coding sequence is TGTGCCAGCAGCTTGGATGAGGGTTGGGAGACCCAGTACTTC.

This clonotype was seen many times. The rearrangement links TRBV29-1 to TRBJ1-2; unclear D gene. Looked up from germline, CDR1 is SQVTM and CDR2 is ANQGSEA. V was pared by 6 bases and J by 6 bases, with 11 bases between. The CDR3 is 11 residues long. In nucleotides, the CDR3 is TGCAGCGTGGAGACGGTTCATGGCTACACCTTC. Encoded protein: CSVETVHGYTF.

This clonotype was counted many times. This chain links TRBV29-1 with TRBJ1-1; D is undetermined. The V end lost 4 bases, the J end lost 1 base, and 7 bases lay between the germline ends. The CDR3 is 12 amino acids. CDR1 and CDR2 (germline): SQVTM, ANQGSEA. The CDR3 DNA is TGCAGCGTTGTGTTGGCGAACACTGAAGCTTTCTTT. Protein product: CSVVLANTEAFF.

This clonotype appeared a few times. The genes are TRBV13 and TRBJ1-4; D ambiguous. The CDR3 is made up of 16 amino acids. Per germline, CDR1 PRHDT and CDR2 FYEKMQ (reference sequence). V lost 0 bases and J 0 bases, leaving 8 bases between the germline ends. The CDR3 DNA reads TGTGCCAGCAGCTTAGGCGAGAGGACAACTAATGAAAAACTGTTTTTT. This sequence encodes CASSLGERTTNEKLFF.

In its sample, this clonotype was seen a few times. The V call is TRBV12-3 or TRBV12-4, the J call TRBJ2-5, with D unclear. With 7 bases removed from V and 5 bases from J, the gap between germline ends came to 17 bases. The CDR3 is made up of 14 amino acids. The chain's CDR3 is CASTLGAGRETQYF. DNA for the CDR3: TGTGCCAGCACCCTCGGCGCAGGAAGGGAGACCCAGTACTTC.

This chain joins TRBV14 and TRBJ2-3, with 7 bases lining up with TRBD1. The CDR3 sequence is 13 residues long. Germline CDR1 SGHDN, CDR2 FVKESK. The trim removed 5 bases at V and 5 bases at J, leaving 4 bases unmatched. The CDR3 DNA reads TGTGCCAGCAGCTGGGACAGACAAGATACGCAGTATTTT. It is translated as CASSWDRQDTQYF.

Concerning this clonotype: A much larger clone lies one base from this, so it may be a read error. The chain has TRBV7-2 and TRBJ2-3; no definite D call. The CDR3 sequence is 11 residues long. CDR1 SGHTA and CDR2 FQGNSA come from the germline V gene. Here the CDR3 DNA reads TGTGCCAGCATCTTAGTTGATACGCAGTATTTT. It encodes CASILVDTQYF.

A remark on this clonotype: The germline gene is not matched at one end of the junction; a read error may be the cause. The chain links TRBV10-3 to TRBJ2-7, with D perhaps given as TRBD1 or TRBD2 (5 bases each). CDR1 and CDR2 (germline): ENHRY, SYGVKD. The CDR3 has 17 residues. The CDR3 DNA is TGTGCCAGCAGTGAAATATTGTTCGGGACGGAGGACGGGGAGCAGTACTTC. It codes for CASSEILFGTEDGEQYF.